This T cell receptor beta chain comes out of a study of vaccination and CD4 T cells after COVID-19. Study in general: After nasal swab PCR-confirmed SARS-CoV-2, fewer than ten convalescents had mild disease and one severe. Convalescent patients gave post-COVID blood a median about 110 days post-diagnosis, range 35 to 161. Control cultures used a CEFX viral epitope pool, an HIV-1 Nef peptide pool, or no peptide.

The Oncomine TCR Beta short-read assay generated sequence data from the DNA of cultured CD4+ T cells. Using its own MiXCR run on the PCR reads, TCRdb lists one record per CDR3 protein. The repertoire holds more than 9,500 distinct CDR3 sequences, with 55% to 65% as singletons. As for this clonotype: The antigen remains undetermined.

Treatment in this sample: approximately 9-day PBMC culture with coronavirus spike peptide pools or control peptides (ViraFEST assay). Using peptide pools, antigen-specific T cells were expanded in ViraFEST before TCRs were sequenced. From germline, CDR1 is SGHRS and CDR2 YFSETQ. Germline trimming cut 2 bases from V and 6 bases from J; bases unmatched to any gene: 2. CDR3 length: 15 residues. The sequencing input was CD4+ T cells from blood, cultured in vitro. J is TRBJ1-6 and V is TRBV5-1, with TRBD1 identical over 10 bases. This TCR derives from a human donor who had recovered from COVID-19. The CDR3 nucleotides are TGCGCCAGCAGCTTCGGACAGGGGGGTAATTCACCCCTCCACTTT. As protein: CASSFGQGGNSPLHF. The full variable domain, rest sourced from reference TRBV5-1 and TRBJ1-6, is KAGVTQTPRYLIKTRGQQVTLSCSPISGHRSVSWYQQTPGQGLQFLFEYFSETQRNKGNFPGRFSGRQFSNSRSEMNVSTLELGDSALYLCASSFGQGGNSPLHFGNGTRLTVT.